This T cell receptor (beta chain) came from a study of blood T cell repertoires in COVID-19. Background on the study: Italy, Spain and the United States were the sources of the convalescent and acute COVID-19 samples. Sample material is recorded as cDNA or gDNA derived from T cells, B-cell-depleted T cells, or PBMCs.

As processed by the authors: Estimated nucleated cell counts came from reference gene primer amplification. Sequenced by immunoSEQ multiplex PCR; TCRdb stores in-frame clones only, minus some. V, J and clone size derive from that table, while D and trimming were established from the DNA sequence. The table shows around 200,000 clones, with around nine tenths occurring only once. Specimen: peripheral blood. The receptor was derived from a man aged 55 to 70 who had recovered from COVID-19.

CDR3: CASSTGGGYEQYF. CDR3 DNA: TGTGCCAGCAGTACAGGGGGCGGTTACGAGCAGTACTTC. The chain is built from TRBV6-5 and TRBJ2-7; 9 bases agree with TRBD1. Trimming removed 5 bases from V and 4 bases from J; junction bases left unmatched: 3. The CDR3 has 13 amino acids. Germline values: CDR1 MNHEY, CDR2 SVGAGI.